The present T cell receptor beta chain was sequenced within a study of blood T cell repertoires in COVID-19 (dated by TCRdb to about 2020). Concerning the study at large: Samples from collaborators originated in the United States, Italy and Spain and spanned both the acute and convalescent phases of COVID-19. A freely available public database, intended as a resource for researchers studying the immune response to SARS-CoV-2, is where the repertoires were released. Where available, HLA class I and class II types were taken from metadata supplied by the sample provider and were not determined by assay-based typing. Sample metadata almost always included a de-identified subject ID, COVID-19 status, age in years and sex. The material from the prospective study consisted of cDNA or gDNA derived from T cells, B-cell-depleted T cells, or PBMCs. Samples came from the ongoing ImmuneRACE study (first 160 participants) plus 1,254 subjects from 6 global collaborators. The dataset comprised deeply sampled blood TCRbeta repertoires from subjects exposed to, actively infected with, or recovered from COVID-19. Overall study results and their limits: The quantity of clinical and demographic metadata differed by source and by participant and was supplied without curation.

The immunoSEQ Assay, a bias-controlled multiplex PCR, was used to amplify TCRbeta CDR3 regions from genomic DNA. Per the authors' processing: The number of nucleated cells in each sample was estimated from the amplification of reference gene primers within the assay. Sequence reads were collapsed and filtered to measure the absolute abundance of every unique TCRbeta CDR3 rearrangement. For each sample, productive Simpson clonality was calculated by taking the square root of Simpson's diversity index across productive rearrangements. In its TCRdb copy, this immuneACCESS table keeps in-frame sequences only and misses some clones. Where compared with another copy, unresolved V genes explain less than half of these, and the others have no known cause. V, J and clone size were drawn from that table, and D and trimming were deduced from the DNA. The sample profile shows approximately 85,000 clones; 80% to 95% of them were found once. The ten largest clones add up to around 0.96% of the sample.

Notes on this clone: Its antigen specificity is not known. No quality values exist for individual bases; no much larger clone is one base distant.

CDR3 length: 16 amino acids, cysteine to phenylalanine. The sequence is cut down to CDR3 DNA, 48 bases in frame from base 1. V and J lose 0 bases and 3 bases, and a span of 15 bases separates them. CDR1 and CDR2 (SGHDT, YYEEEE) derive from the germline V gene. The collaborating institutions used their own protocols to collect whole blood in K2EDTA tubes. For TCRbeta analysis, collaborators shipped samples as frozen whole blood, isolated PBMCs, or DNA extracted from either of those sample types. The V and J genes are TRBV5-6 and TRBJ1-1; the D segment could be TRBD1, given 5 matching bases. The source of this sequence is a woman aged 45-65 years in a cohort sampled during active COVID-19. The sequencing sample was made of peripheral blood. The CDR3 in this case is CASSLAAFGDYTEAFF. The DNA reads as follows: TGTGCCAGCAGCTTGGCCGCCTTCGGGGACTACACTGAAGCTTTCTTT.